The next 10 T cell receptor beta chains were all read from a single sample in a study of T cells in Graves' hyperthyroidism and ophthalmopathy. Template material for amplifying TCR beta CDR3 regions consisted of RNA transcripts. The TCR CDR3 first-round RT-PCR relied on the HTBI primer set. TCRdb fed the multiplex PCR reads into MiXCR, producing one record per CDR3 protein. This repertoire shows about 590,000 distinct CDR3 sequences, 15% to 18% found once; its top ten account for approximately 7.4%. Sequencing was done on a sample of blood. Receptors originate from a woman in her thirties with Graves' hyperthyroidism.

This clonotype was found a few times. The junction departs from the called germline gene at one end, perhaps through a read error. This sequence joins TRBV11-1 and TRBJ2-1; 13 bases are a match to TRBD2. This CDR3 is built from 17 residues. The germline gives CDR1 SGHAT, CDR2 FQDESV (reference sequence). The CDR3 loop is CTSSSGTSGITYNEQFF. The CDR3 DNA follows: TGTACCAGCAGCTCCGGGACTAGCGGGATAACCTACAATGAGCAGTTCTTC.

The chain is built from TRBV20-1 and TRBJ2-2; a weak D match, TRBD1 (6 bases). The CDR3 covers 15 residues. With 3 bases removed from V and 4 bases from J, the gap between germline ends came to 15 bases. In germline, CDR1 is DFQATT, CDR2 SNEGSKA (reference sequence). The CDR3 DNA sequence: TGCAGTGCTAGGGAGTTAGGGGGTGCCACCGGGGAGCTGTTTTTT. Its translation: CSARELGGATGELFF.

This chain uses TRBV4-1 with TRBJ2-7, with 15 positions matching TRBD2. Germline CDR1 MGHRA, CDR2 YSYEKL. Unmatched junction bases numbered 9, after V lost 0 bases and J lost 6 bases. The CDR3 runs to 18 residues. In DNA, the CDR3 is TGCGCCAGCAGCCAAGACGGGACTAGCGGGAGGACCGGGGCCGAGCAGTACTTC. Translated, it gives CASSQDGTSGRTGAEQYF.

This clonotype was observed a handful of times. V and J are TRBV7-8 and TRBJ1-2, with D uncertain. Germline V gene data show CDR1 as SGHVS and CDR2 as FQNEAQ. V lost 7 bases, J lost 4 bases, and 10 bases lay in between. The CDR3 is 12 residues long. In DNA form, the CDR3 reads TGTGCCAGCACCACCGGGGTCTATGGCTACACCTTC. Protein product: CASTTGVYGYTF.

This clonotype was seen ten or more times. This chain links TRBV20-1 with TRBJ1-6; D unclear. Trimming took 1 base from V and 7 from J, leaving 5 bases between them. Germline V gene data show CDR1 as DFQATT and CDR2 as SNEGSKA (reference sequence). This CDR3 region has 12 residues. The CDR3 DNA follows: TGCAGTGCTAGAGCGGAGAATTCACCCCTCCACTTT. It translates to CSARAENSPLHF.

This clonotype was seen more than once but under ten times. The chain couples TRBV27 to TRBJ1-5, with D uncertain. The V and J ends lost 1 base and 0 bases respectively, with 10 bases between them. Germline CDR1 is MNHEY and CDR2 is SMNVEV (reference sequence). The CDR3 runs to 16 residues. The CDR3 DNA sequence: TGTGCCAGCAGTTTATTCGGCGGTGATAGCAATCAGCCCCAGCATTTT. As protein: CASSLFGGDSNQPQHF.

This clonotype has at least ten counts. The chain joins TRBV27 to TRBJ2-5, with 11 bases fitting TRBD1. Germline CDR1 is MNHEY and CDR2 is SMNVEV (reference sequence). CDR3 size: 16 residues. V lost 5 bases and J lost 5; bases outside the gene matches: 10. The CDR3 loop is CASSQRTGGAGETQYF. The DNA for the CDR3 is TGTGCCAGCAGTCAACGGACAGGGGGCGCCGGGGAGACCCAGTACTTC.

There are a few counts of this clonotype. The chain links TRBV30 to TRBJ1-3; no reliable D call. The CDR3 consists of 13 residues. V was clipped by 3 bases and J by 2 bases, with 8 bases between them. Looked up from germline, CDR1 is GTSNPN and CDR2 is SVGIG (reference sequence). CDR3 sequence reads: CAWRLDPGNTIYF. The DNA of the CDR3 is TGTGCCTGGAGATTAGACCCTGGAAACACCATATATTTT.

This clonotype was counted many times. The DNA of the CDR3 is TGCAGCGTTGCGGAGGCGGGACGCACCTCCTACGAGCAGTACTTC. Its protein is CSVAEAGRTSYEQYF. The chain has TRBV29-1 and TRBJ2-7; D is possibly TRBD2 (6 bases). V was trimmed by 4 bases and J by 0 bases, leaving 16 bases between them. This CDR3 comprises 15 residues. The germline CDR1 and CDR2 sequences are SQVTM and ANQGSEA.

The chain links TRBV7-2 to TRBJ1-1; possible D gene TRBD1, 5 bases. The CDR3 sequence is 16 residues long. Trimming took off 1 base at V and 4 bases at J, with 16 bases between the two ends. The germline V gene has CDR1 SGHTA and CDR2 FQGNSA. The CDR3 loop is CASSLVQGPGGTEAFF. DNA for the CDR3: TGTGCCAGCAGCTTAGTTCAGGGCCCCGGGGGCACTGAAGCTTTCTTT.